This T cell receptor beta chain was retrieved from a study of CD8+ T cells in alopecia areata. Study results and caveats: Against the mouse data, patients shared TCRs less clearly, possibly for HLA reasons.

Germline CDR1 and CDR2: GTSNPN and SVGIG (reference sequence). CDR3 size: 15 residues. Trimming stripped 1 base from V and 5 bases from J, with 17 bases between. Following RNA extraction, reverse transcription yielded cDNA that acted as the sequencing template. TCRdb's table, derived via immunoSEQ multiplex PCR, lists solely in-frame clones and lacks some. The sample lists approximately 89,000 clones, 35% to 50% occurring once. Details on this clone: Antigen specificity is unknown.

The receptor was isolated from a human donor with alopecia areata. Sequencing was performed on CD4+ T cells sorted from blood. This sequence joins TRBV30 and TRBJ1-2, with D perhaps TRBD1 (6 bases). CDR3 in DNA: TGTGCCTGGAGTGGGAAGGGACAAGTTTTTTATGGCTACACCTTC. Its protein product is CAWSGKGQVFYGYTF.